This TCR beta chain was obtained from a study of beta chain features in type 1 diabetes. General study findings and limits: Compared with healthy donors, patients appeared to share more similar naive, central memory and regulatory TCRB repertoires. Shorter TCRB CDR3s, moderately but significantly so, marked every one of the four CD4+ subsets in Type 1 diabetes patients. Equally in patients and controls, PCR might preferentially amplify shorter templates.

Trimming pared 2 bases from V and 9 bases from J, leaving 17 bases between. The CDR3 loop spans 13 amino acids. CDR1 GTSNPN and CDR2 SVGIG come from the germline V gene (reference sequence). cDNA synthesis used the whole RNA isolate, giving expressed TCRB sequences. Deep immunoSEQ sequencing covered naive, central memory and regulatory T cell samples. Sequenced by immunoSEQ multiplex PCR; TCRdb stores in-frame clones only, minus some. The top ten hold approximately 0.029% of the sample, which has 200,000 to 300,000 clones, 20% seen once. Details on this clone: Its antigen is undetermined.

The specimen sequenced was naive CD4+ T cells from blood. V is TRBV30 and J is TRBJ2-7; D may be TRBD1 (5 bases). The sequence derives from a middle-aged woman with type 1 diabetes. CDR3 loop: CAWSPQGILGQYF. CDR3 nucleotide sequence: TGTGCCTGGAGTCCCCAGGGAATCCTAGGGCAGTACTTC.